One sample yielded the 11 T cell receptor beta chains listed below, sequenced in a study of blood T cell repertoires in COVID-19. The repertoire was sequenced with immunoSEQ multiplex PCR; TCRdb's copy has only in-frame clones and lacks some. The sample includes about 270,000 clones, around nine tenths seen only once; the top ten take about 2.6%. The sample comprised PBMCs or T cells enriched from blood (not recorded which). Receptor source: a woman between 18 and 29 years old who had recovered from COVID-19.

This clone was counted once. The chain is built from TRBV27 and TRBJ2-4, with 8 bases fitting TRBD1. Trimming at V came to 2 bases and at J to 1 base, leaving 13 bases not matched to a gene. The CDR3 spans 19 residues. Germline-derived CDR1 and CDR2 are MNHEY and SMNVEV (reference sequence). The CDR3 nucleotides are TGTGCCAGCAGTTTAGCATGGACAGGGACACCTCCTGCCAAAAACATTCAGTACTTC. Protein: CASSLAWTGTPPAKNIQYF.

The chain recombines TRBV4-1 with TRBJ2-2, with 11 nucleotides matching TRBD2. Trimming took 0 bases from V and 5 from J; bases not matched to a gene: 20. Germline CDR1 and CDR2: MGHRA and YSYEKL. CDR3 length: 22 residues. In nucleotides, the CDR3 is TGCGCCAGCAGCCAAGATAAGAGGGGGATAGCGGGAGGGCCTAGGAGTACCGGGGAGCTGTTTTTT. Encoded protein: CASSQDKRGIAGGPRSTGELFF.

This chain links TRBV12-3 or TRBV12-4 with TRBJ2-7, with D tentatively TRBD2 (6 bases). V lost 5 bases to trimming and J lost 4 bases, with 12 bases between them. CDR3 length equals 13 residues. DNA of the CDR3: TGTGCCAGCAGTGGGACTCTGGGGTACGAGCAGTACTTC. Protein sequence: CASSGTLGYEQYF.

The chain has TRBV5-1 and TRBJ2-5; possibly TRBD2 for D (5 bases). CDR1 and CDR2 (germline): SGHRS, YFSETQ. The CDR3 runs 15 residues. V was clipped by 4 bases and J by 0 bases, with 13 bases between them. CDR3 residues: CASSASSDYQETQYF. The CDR3 DNA is TGCGCCAGCAGCGCCTCCTCGGACTACCAAGAGACCCAGTACTTC. Supplemented by reference TRBV5-1 and TRBJ2-5, the full variable domain reads KAGVTQTPRYLIKTRGQQVTLSCSPISGHRSVSWYQQTPGQGLQFLFEYFSETQRNKGNFPGRFSGRQFSNSRSEMNVSTLELGDSALYLCASSASSDYQETQYFGPGTRLLVL.

The chain links TRBV5-1 to TRBJ2-3; 7 bases line up with TRBD2. Trimming removed 4 bases from V and 3 bases from J; junction bases left unmatched: 5. Per germline, CDR1 SGHRS and CDR2 YFSETQ. CDR3 length: 14 amino acids. For the CDR3, the DNA is TGCGCCAGCAGCCCCCTAGCGGAGACAGATACGCAGTATTTT. It encodes CASSPLAETDTQYF.

This clone appeared once. This sequence joins TRBV5-4 and TRBJ2-5; 9 bases fit TRBD1. With V trimmed by 0 bases and J by 5 bases, 11 bases remained unmatched. The V gene's germline CDR1 is SGHNT and CDR2 YYREEE (reference sequence). This CDR3 is built from 17 residues. CDR3 coding DNA: TGTGCCAGCAGCTTGGCCGGGACAGGGACGGTTGGGGAGACCCAGTACTTC. As protein: CASSLAGTGTVGETQYF.

The V gene is TRBV5-1, the J gene TRBJ1-5; a possible D gene is TRBD1 (5 bases). The CDR3 contains 15 residues. V lost 4 bases and J 3 bases, leaving 14 bases between the germline ends. Germline CDR1 is SGHRS and CDR2 is YFSETQ. This CDR3 is CASSPEAGNNQPQHF. The CDR3 DNA follows: TGCGCCAGCAGCCCGGAAGCAGGGAACAATCAGCCCCAGCATTTT.

The chain links TRBV19 to TRBJ1-5, with unresolved D. The germline V gene has CDR1 LNHDA and CDR2 SQIVND (reference sequence). CDR3 length equals 13 residues. V lost 0 bases, J lost 9 bases, and 9 bases lay in between. The CDR3 DNA reads TGTGCCAGTAGTATAGATCCCAGAGGGCCCCAGCATTTT. This encodes CASSIDPRGPQHF.

The V call is TRBV9, the J call TRBJ2-3; 9 bases line up with TRBD1. The junction had 11 bases not matched to a gene; V was cut back by 0 bases and J by 0 bases. Germline assignment: CDR1 SGDLS and CDR2 YYNGEE. The CDR3 has 19 amino acids. The CDR3: CASSVAGTGPRISTDTQYF. DNA of the CDR3: TGTGCCAGCAGCGTAGCCGGGACAGGGCCTAGAATAAGCACAGATACGCAGTATTTT. Combining the CDR3 with reference TRBV9 and TRBJ2-3 gives the whole variable domain DSGVTQTPKHLITATGQRVTLRCSPRSGDLSVYWYQQSLDQGLQFLIQYYNGEERAKGNILERFSAQQFPDLHSELNLSSLELGDSALYFCASSVAGTGPRISTDTQYFGPGTRLTVL.

V and J are TRBV10-3 and TRBJ1-2; no firm D call. Trimming pared 10 bases from V and 2 bases from J, leaving 17 bases between. The length of the CDR3 is 14 residues. Germline CDR1 and CDR2: ENHRY and SYGVKD. The CDR3 DNA reads as TGTGCCACTAGAGGCCGGGATGTAAACTATGGCTACACCTTC. Amino acid sequence: CATRGRDVNYGYTF.

V usage is TRBV7-9 and J usage is TRBJ2-7; 8 nucleotides match TRBD2. The CDR3 loop spans 14 amino acids. The V and J ends lost 2 bases and 3 bases, in that order; junction bases with no gene match: 3. Germline values: CDR1 SEHNR, CDR2 FQNEAQ (reference sequence). CDR3 loop: CASSLLAGGYEQYF. As DNA, the CDR3 is TGTGCCAGCAGCTTACTCGCGGGGGGCTACGAGCAGTACTTC.